The 31 T cell receptor beta chains below were found in one sample sequenced in a study of cytomegalovirus exposure and HLA in healthy donors. Produced via immunoSEQ multiplex PCR; TCRdb's table is partial and in-frame only. The sample holds about 240,000 clones; 86% are singletons and the top ten take roughly 1.2%. The specimen sequenced was PBMCs. The source is a woman between 25 and 40 years old in good health and CMV-seropositive.

The chain recombines TRBV5-1 with TRBJ2-2; the D is unclear. The CDR3 runs 13 residues. Trimming took off 2 bases at V and 3 bases at J, with 5 bases between the two ends. Germline CDR1 reads SGHRS; CDR2 reads YFSETQ. CDR3 bases: TGCGCCAGCAGCTTAATCTACACCGGGGAGCTGTTTTTT. It encodes CASSLIYTGELFF.

In its sample, this clone was seen once. The chain uses TRBV30 and TRBJ1-1; weak D call: TRBD1 (6 bases). This CDR3 contains 15 residues. The germline gives CDR1 GTSNPN, CDR2 SVGIG (reference sequence). Trimming removed 7 bases at V and 5 bases at J, with 23 bases between. The CDR3 reads CAYTPPGKGDTEAFF. CDR3 sequence (DNA): TGTGCCTATACCCCTCCCGGGAAGGGGGATACTGAAGCTTTCTTT.

The V gene is TRBV27, the J gene TRBJ2-1; 11 nucleotides line up with TRBD2. The junction had 6 bases not matched to a gene; V was cut back by 2 bases and J by 9 bases. This CDR3 has 15 amino acids. Germline CDR1 MNHEY, CDR2 SMNVEV (reference sequence). The CDR3 region has the DNA TGTGCCAGCAGTTTAGAACTAGCGGGAGCAGGTGAGCAGTTCTTC. It codes for CASSLELAGAGEQFF.

CDR3 sequence (DNA): TGTGCCAGCCACGGGGGGGACTTCAGCACAGATACGCAGTATTTT. Its protein is CASHGGDFSTDTQYF. The chain carries TRBV9 and TRBJ2-3; 8 nucleotides agree with TRBD2. In germline, CDR1 is SGDLS, CDR2 YYNGEE. The CDR3 extends over 15 amino acids. Trimming took 7 bases from V and 0 from J; bases not matched to a gene: 7.

The chain couples TRBV19 to TRBJ1-5, with 8 bases fitting TRBD1. CDR3 length equals 15 residues. The V gene end was trimmed by 4 bases and the J gene end by 6 bases; junction bases not matched to a gene: 8. The germline CDR1 and CDR2 sequences are LNHDA and SQIVND (reference sequence). This chain's CDR3 is CASSTRQGLTQPQHF. The CDR3 DNA follows: TGTGCCAGTAGTACCCGACAGGGGCTGACTCAGCCCCAGCATTTT.

In this sample, this clone turned up once. The rearrangement joins TRBV27 to TRBJ1-2; 9 bases are a match to TRBD1. Germline V gene data show CDR1 as MNHEY and CDR2 as SMNVEV (reference sequence). This CDR3 has 13 amino acids. With V trimmed by 6 bases and J by 4 bases, 3 bases remained unmatched. The CDR3 DNA reads as TGTGCCAGCAGCCCGACAGGGGGCTATGGCTACACCTTC. The encoded protein is CASSPTGGYGYTF.

The chain combines TRBV7-8 with TRBJ2-7, with 7 bases lining up with TRBD2. The ends lost 2 bases at V and 3 bases at J; junction bases unmatched: 4. CDR3 length: 14 amino acids. Looked up from germline, CDR1 is SGHVS and CDR2 is FQNEAQ. The chain's CDR3 is CASSLTSANYEQYF. The DNA for the CDR3 is TGTGCCAGCAGCTTAACTAGCGCAAACTACGAGCAGTACTTC.

CDR3 loop: CASSPVSPSSYEQYF. The DNA of the CDR3 is TGCGCCAGCAGCCCCGTAAGTCCCAGCTCCTACGAGCAGTACTTC. The genes are TRBV5-1 and TRBJ2-7; D unclear. The CDR3 sequence is 15 residues long. Trimming removed 4 bases from V and 0 bases from J, with 14 bases in between. Germline-derived CDR1 and CDR2 are SGHRS and YFSETQ.

This clone was picked up a small number of times. The chain employs TRBV4-2 and TRBJ2-7, with 9 positions matching TRBD1. The germline V gene has CDR1 LGHNA and CDR2 YNFKEQ. This CDR3 has 14 residues. The ends lost 4 bases at V and 5 bases at J; junction bases unmatched: 6. CDR3 loop: CASSRGQGRHEQYF. For the CDR3, the DNA is TGTGCCAGCAGCCGGGGACAGGGTCGACACGAGCAGTACTTC.

The gene calls are TRBV15 and TRBJ2-1, with a possible D match to TRBD2 (5 bases). The V end was cut by 8 bases, the J end by 5 bases, with 10 bases between. Germline V lookup: CDR1 LNHNV, CDR2 YYDKDF (reference sequence). The CDR3 loop spans 12 amino acids. The CDR3 DNA reads as TGTGCCACCTCGCAGCGGAACAATGAGCAGTTCTTC. Translated, it gives CATSQRNNEQFF. Full variable domain (remainder filled in from reference TRBV15 and TRBJ2-1): DAMVIQNPRYQVTQFGKPVTLSCSQTLNHNVMYWYQQKSSQAPKLLFHYYDKDFNNEADTPDNFQSRRPNTSFCFLDIRSPGLGDTAMYLCATSQRNNEQFFGPGTRLTVL.

The chain combines TRBV4-2 with TRBJ1-2, with TRBD1 matching over 7 bases. The CDR3 contains 15 residues. J was trimmed by 2 bases and V by 5 bases; bases with no gene match: 8. CDR1 and CDR2 (germline): LGHNA, YNFKEQ. The CDR3 protein is CASSSRVRGNYGYTF. The DNA for the CDR3 is TGTGCCAGCAGCTCAAGGGTCAGGGGGAACTATGGCTACACCTTC.

The chain employs TRBV29-1 and TRBJ2-7, with 10 bases lining up with TRBD2. Germline CDR1 and CDR2: SQVTM and ANQGSEA. J was trimmed by 4 bases and V by 5 bases; bases with no gene match: 5. The CDR3 contains 13 residues. DNA for the CDR3: TGCAGCGTTCATAGCGGGGGGCTTTACGAGCAGTACTTC. Translation gives CSVHSGGLYEQYF.

The chain recombines TRBV2 with TRBJ1-1; the D gene is possibly TRBD1 (5 bases). V lost 4 bases, J lost 0 bases, and 6 bases lay in between. This CDR3 region has 13 residues. Germline V gene sequence: CDR1 SNHLY, CDR2 FYNNEI. The CDR3 here is CASSVQVNTEAFF. The DNA of the CDR3 is TGTGCCAGCAGTGTACAGGTGAACACTGAAGCTTTCTTT.

The genes are TRBV2 and TRBJ2-5; 8 nucleotides match TRBD1. Trimming at V came to 6 bases and at J to 3 bases, leaving 0 bases not matched to a gene. There are 12 residues in the CDR3. The germline CDR1 and CDR2 sequences are SNHLY and FYNNEI. The CDR3 region has the DNA TGTGCCAGCAGGACAGGGGAAGAGACCCAGTACTTC. Protein: CASRTGEETQYF.

The chain employs TRBV23-1 and TRBJ2-3, with 7 bases that match TRBD2. TRBV23-1 carries the ORF label, with uncertain function. With V trimmed by 2 bases and J by 3 bases, 8 bases remained unmatched. The length of the CDR3 is 16 residues. The CDR3 region has the DNA TGCGCCAGCAGTCAACCACCGGGAGGAACGACAGATACGCAGTATTTT. Amino acid sequence: CASSQPPGGTTDTQYF.

The rearrangement uses TRBV25-1 and TRBJ1-4; 7 bases fit TRBD1. The length of the CDR3 is 13 residues. CDR1 and CDR2 (germline): MGHDK, SYGVNS. Unmatched junction bases numbered 5, after V lost 5 bases and J lost 8 bases. The CDR3, as DNA: TGTGCCAGCAGTCGATCAGGGGGGGAAAAACTGTTTTTT. Residues: CASSRSGGEKLFF.

This clone showed up just a few times. The chain combines TRBV5-4 with TRBJ2-5; TRBD1 agrees at 9 bases. Per the germline V gene, CDR1 is SGHNT and CDR2 is YYREEE (reference sequence). Trimming took 5 bases from V and 5 from J; bases not matched to a gene: 7. This CDR3 contains 14 residues. CDR3 sequence: CASSRNRGQETQYF. Written as DNA, the CDR3 is TGTGCCAGCAGTCGTAACAGGGGGCAGGAGACCCAGTACTTC. Combining the CDR3 with reference TRBV5-4 and TRBJ2-5 gives the whole variable domain ETGVTQSPTHLIKTRGQQVTLRCSSQSGHNTVSWYQQALGQGPQFIFQYYREEENGRGNFPPRFSGLQFPNYSSELNVNALELDDSALYLCASSRNRGQETQYFGPGTRLLVL.

The chain's CDR3 is CASSLAGIPGELFF. CDR3 nucleotide sequence: TGTGCCAGCAGCTTAGCAGGGATCCCCGGGGAGCTGTTTTTT. The chain recombines TRBV7-3 with TRBJ2-2, with D possibly matching TRBD1 (5 bases). In germline, CDR1 is SGHTA, CDR2 FQGTGA. The CDR3 spans 14 residues. Trimming removed 2 bases from V and 6 bases from J, with 10 bases in between.

The gene calls are TRBV6-6 and TRBJ1-5, with D maybe TRBD1 (6 bases). This CDR3 is built from 15 residues. Trimming removed 0 bases from V and 5 bases from J, with 11 bases in between. From germline, CDR1 is MNHNY and CDR2 SVGAGI (reference sequence). The CDR3 region has the DNA TGTGCCAGCAGTTACTCGACCAGGGGAGATCAGCCCCAGCATTTT. Its translation: CASSYSTRGDQPQHF.

This clone was recorded a few times. V usage is TRBV7-9 and J usage is TRBJ1-2, with D unclear. V shed 2 bases and J shed 4 bases, with 11 bases lying between them. Germline V gene data show CDR1 as SEHNR and CDR2 as FQNEAQ (reference sequence). The length of the CDR3 is 14 residues. CDR3 in amino acids: CASSLPTGGYGYTF. The CDR3 coding sequence is TGTGCCAGCAGCTTACCTACGGGAGGCTATGGCTACACCTTC.

V and J are TRBV2 and TRBJ1-1; maybe TRBD1 (6 bases). The CDR3 contains 13 residues. V was trimmed by 3 bases and J by 5 bases, leaving 10 bases between them. Germline assignment: CDR1 SNHLY and CDR2 FYNNEI. As DNA, the CDR3 is TGTGCCAGCAGTGACAGGGGATGGACTGAAGCTTTCTTT. It yields the protein CASSDRGWTEAFF.

The chain uses TRBV5-4 and TRBJ2-1; the D gene is possibly TRBD2 (5 bases). Germline CDR1 is SGHNT and CDR2 is YYREEE (reference sequence). This CDR3 has 15 residues. The ends were cut back, 1 base at V and 6 bases at J, with 14 bases in the middle. The chain's CDR3 is CASSLSGIRLNEQFF. The CDR3 nucleotides read TGTGCCAGCAGCTTGAGCGGAATCAGACTCAATGAGCAGTTCTTC.

The V gene is TRBV5-8, the J gene TRBJ2-3; D is possibly TRBD2 (6 bases). Germline lookup yields CDR1 SGHTS and CDR2 YDEGEE. Trimming shortened V by 0 bases and J by 6 bases, and 17 bases separated the two germline ends. The CDR3 is made up of 16 amino acids. The CDR3 reads CASSLVVGRRWDTQYF. In DNA form, the CDR3 reads TGTGCCAGCAGCTTGGTCGTCGGGAGAAGATGGGATACGCAGTATTTT.

This sequence joins TRBV19 and TRBJ1-5; weak D call: TRBD1 (5 bases). Trimming removed 3 bases at V and 3 bases at J, with 15 bases between. The germline CDR1 and CDR2 sequences are LNHDA and SQIVND (reference sequence). The length of the CDR3 is 16 residues. In DNA form, the CDR3 reads TGTGCCAGTAGTATCGCCCTGACAGTTTCCAATCAGCCCCAGCATTTT. It translates to CASSIALTVSNQPQHF.

The chain uses TRBV7-9 and TRBJ2-7; D gene ambiguous. V lost 2 bases and J 5 bases, leaving 13 bases between the germline ends. This CDR3 comprises 14 residues. Germline V gene sequence: CDR1 SEHNR, CDR2 FQNEAQ (reference sequence). The CDR3 DNA sequence: TGTGCCAGCAGCTTATCTATCACCAACCACGAGCAGTACTTC. Protein product: CASSLSITNHEQYF. The full variable domain, with the rest looked up from reference TRBV7-9 and TRBJ2-7, is DTGVSQNPRHKITKRGQNVTFRCDPISEHNRLYWYRQTLGQGPEFLTYFQNEAQLEKSRLLSDRFSAERPKGSFSTLEIQRTEQGDSAMYLCASSLSITNHEQYFGPGTRLTVT.

The chain uses TRBV19 and TRBJ2-1; 9 bases line up with TRBD1. Trimming removed 7 bases from V and 8 bases from J; junction bases left unmatched: 9. The CDR3 covers 14 residues. Germline V lookup: CDR1 LNHDA, CDR2 SQIVND (reference sequence). CDR3 loop: CASNTGTGTHEQFF. The CDR3 coding sequence is TGTGCCAGTAACACCGGGACAGGGACCCATGAGCAGTTCTTC.

V is TRBV6-6 and J is TRBJ2-2; 14 nucleotides align to TRBD2. CDR1 and CDR2 (germline): MNHNY, SVGAGI (reference sequence). This CDR3 spans 16 amino acids. With V trimmed by 5 bases and J by 5 bases, 4 bases remained unmatched. CDR3 sequence reads: CASSRLAGGETGELFF. In DNA, the CDR3 is TGTGCCAGCAGTAGACTAGCGGGAGGGGAGACCGGGGAGCTGTTTTTT.

The chain combines TRBV6-5 with TRBJ2-3, with unresolved D. V dropped 0 bases and J dropped 2 bases, with 9 bases sitting between them. Germline V gene data show CDR1 as MNHEY and CDR2 as SVGAGI. The CDR3 loop spans 15 amino acids. The CDR3 coding sequence is TGTGCCAGCAGTTACTCGAACTCTCCCACAGATACGCAGTATTTT. Its translation is CASSYSNSPTDTQYF.

The rearrangement joins TRBV6-5 to TRBJ2-1; D is possibly TRBD2 (7 bases). V lost 7 bases, J lost 6 bases, and 13 bases lay in between. From germline, CDR1 is MNHEY and CDR2 SVGAGI. There are 13 residues in the CDR3. As DNA, the CDR3 is TGTGCCAGCAAGAAGGGAGGGGGCAATGAGCAGTTCTTC. This translates into CASKKGGGNEQFF.

The genes are TRBV7-9 and TRBJ1-3, with 7 bases that match TRBD1. CDR3 length: 15 amino acids. The germline V gene encodes CDR1 SEHNR and CDR2 FQNEAQ (reference sequence). V lost 5 bases, J lost 4 bases, and 8 bases stayed unmatched. The DNA of the CDR3 is TGTGCCAGCAGCCCGACAGGGTCAGGAGGAAACACCATATATTTT. This gives the protein CASSPTGSGGNTIYF.

The V call is TRBV5-4, the J call TRBJ1-2; TRBD1 matches 10 bases. In germline, CDR1 is SGHNT, CDR2 YYREEE (reference sequence). The CDR3 is 14 residues long. The V and J ends lost 2 bases and 7 bases, in that order; junction bases with no gene match: 5. CDR3 sequence: CASSLDRGLVGYTF. CDR3 sequence (DNA): TGTGCCAGCAGCTTAGACAGGGGGCTGGTTGGCTACACCTTC.